A single T cell receptor beta chain is shown here with its context. Antigen: not known. It was in the United States that all participants with HIV were treated. The data were taken from a study of long-term antiretroviral therapy in people with HIV. Study results and limitations: The study collected no data on ART adherence, viral resistance or therapy changes.

At the survey level, the v3.0 immunoSEQ assay was run. Generated by immunoSEQ multiplex PCR, the TCRdb table keeps only in-frame clones and is missing some. The table records roughly 16,000 clones, roughly 94% of them present only once. CDR3 length: 15 amino acids. V lost 1 base to trimming and J lost 4 bases; unmatched junction nucleotides: 4. CDR1 is MGHRA, CDR2 YSYEKL, per germline. The material was unsorted PBMCs, obtained roughly 6.4 years after starting antiretroviral therapy. V and J are TRBV4-1 and TRBJ1-3; 7 bases map to TRBD1. The clonotype originates from a woman between 45 and 65 years old with HIV. CDR3 sequence: CASSQGDREGNTIYF. The CDR3 DNA is TGCGCCAGCAGCCAAGGGGACAGAGAAGGAAACACCATATATTTT.